This T cell receptor (beta chain) is from a study of blood T cell repertoires in COVID-19 (dated by TCRdb to the early 2020s). About the study as a whole: The collaborator samples originated in the United States, Italy and Spain and spanned the acute and convalescent phases of COVID-19. The sample metadata nearly always contained a de-identified subject ID, COVID-19 status, age in years and sex. The samples were drawn from the first 160 participants of the ongoing ImmuneRACE study and from 1,254 subjects provided by 6 global collaborators. HLA class I and class II types, where available, came from metadata supplied by the sample provider rather than from assay-based typing. The material from the prospective study consisted of cDNA or gDNA derived from T cells, B-cell-depleted T cells, or PBMCs. Deeply sampled blood TCRbeta repertoires from subjects exposed to, actively infected with, or recovered from COVID-19 were included in the dataset. The repertoires were released in a freely available public database meant as a resource for research on the immune response to SARS-CoV-2.

TCRbeta CDR3 regions were amplified from genomic DNA using the immunoSEQ Assay, a bias-controlled multiplex PCR. The authors' analysis ran thus. The number of nucleated cells in each sample was estimated from the amplification of reference gene primers within the assay. Sequence reads were collapsed and filtered to measure the absolute abundance of every unique TCRbeta CDR3 rearrangement. For each sample, productive Simpson clonality was calculated as the square root of Simpson's diversity index over productive rearrangements. Here the immuneACCESS table is served through TCRdb, limited to in-frame sequences with V and J called. Missing clones are a known gap in these copies; in checked studies unresolved V genes cover under half, and the rest lacks a known reason. V and J calls and clone size are copied from that table; D and trimming were computed from the DNA. This sample lists 200,000 to 250,000 clones; more than 75% were detected once. The ten largest clones represent 9.5% to 15% of the sample.

On the study overall, not on this receptor specifically: The quantity of clinical and demographic metadata differed by source and by participant and was supplied without curation.

Collaborating institutions collected whole blood in K2EDTA tubes following their own protocols. For TCRbeta analysis, collaborators shipped samples as frozen whole blood, isolated PBMCs, or DNA extracted from either of those sample types. For this clone: What this receptor recognizes is not known. Base qualities are not recorded, but no much larger clone differs from it by a single base.

The sequencing input was peripheral blood. This TCR was recovered from a human donor in a cohort sampled during active COVID-19.

The nucleotide sequence is TGTGCCAGCAGCTTAGGTGCCGGACAACTCTATGGCTACACCTTC. Its product reads: CASSLGAGQLYGYTF. Here the chain combines TRBV7-2 and TRBJ1-2; TRBD1 is possibly the D segment (5 matching bases). CDR1 is given as SGHTA and CDR2 as FQGNSA, both from the germline V gene. Including cysteine and phenylalanine, the CDR3 has 15 amino acids. Only the CDR3 part of the read is kept: 45 bases, read in frame from the first base. V drops 1 base and J drops 4 bases, leaving 13 bases in between.